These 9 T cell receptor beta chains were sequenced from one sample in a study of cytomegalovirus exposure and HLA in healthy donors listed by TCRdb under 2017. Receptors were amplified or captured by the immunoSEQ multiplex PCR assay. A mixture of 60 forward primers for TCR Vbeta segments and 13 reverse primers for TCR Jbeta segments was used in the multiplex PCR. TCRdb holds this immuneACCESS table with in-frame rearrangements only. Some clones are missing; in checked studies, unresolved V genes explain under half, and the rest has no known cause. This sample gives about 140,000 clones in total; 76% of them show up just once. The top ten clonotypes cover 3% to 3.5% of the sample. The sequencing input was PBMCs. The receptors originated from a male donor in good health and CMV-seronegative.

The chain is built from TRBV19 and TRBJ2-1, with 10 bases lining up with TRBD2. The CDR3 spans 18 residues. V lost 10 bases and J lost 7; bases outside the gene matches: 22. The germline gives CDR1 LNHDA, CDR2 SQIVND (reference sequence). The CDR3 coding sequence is TGTGCCAAGAGGAGGACTAGCGGTACACCGTACTTCCCTAATGAGCAGTTCTTC. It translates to CAKRRTSGTPYFPNEQFF. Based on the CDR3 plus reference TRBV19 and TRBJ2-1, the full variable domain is DGGITQSPKYLFRKEGQNVTLSCEQNLNHDAMYWYRQDPGQGLRLIYYSQIVNDFQKGDIAEGYSVSREKKESFPLTVTSAQKNPTAFYLCAKRRTSGTPYFPNEQFFGPGTRLTVL.

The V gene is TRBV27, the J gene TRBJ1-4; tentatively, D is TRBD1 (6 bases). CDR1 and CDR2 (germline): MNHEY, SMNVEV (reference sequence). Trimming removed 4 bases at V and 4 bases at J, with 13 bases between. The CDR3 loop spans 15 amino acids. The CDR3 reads CASSYRDTFNEKLFF. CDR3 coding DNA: TGTGCCAGCAGTTATAGGGACACCTTTAATGAAAAACTGTTTTTT.

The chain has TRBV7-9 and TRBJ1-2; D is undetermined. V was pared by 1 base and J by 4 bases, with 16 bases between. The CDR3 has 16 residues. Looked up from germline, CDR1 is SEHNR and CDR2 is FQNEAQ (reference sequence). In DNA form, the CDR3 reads TGTGCCAGCAGCTTAGGGCCCGTCACGCGGTCCTATGGCTACACCTTC. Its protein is CASSLGPVTRSYGYTF.

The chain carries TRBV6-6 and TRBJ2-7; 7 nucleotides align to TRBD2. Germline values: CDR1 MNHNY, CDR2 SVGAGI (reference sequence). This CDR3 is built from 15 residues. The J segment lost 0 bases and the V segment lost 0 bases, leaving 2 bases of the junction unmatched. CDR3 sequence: CASSYSTSSSYEQYF. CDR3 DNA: TGTGCCAGCAGTTACTCGACTAGCAGCTCCTACGAGCAGTACTTC.

CDR3 amino acids: CASSDTGLPNYGYTF. CDR3 nucleotide sequence: TGTGCCAGCAGCGATACAGGACTACCCAACTATGGCTACACCTTC. V gene TRBV28 combines with J gene TRBJ1-2; maybe TRBD1 (5 bases). The CDR3 covers 15 residues. V was pared by 6 bases and J by 2 bases, with 16 bases between. Per the germline V gene, CDR1 is MDHEN and CDR2 is SYDVKM.

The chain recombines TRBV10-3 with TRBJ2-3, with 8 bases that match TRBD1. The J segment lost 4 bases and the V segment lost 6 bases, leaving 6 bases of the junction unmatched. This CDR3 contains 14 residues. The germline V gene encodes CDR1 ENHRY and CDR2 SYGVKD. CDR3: CAIRPGQDSDTQYF. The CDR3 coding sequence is TGTGCCATCAGACCGGGACAGGATTCAGATACGCAGTATTTT.

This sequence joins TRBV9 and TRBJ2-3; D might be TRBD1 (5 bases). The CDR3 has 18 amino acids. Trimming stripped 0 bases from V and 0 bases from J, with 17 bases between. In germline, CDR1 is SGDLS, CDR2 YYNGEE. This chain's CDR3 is CASSVGYLLGLSTDTQYF. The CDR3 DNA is TGTGCCAGCAGCGTAGGTTATCTATTGGGGCTTAGCACAGATACGCAGTATTTT.

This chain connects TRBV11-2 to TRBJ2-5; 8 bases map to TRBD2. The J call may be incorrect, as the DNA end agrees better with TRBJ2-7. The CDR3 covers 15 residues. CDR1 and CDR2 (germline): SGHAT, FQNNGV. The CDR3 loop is CASSSLAGTPYEQYF. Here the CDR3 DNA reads TGTGCCAGCAGCTCATTAGCGGGGACTCCCTACGAGCAGTACTTC.

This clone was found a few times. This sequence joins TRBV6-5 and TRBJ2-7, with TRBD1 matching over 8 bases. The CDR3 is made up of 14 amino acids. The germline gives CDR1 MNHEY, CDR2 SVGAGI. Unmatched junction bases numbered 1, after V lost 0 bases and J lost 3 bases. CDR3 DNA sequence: TGTGCCAGCAGTTACTCAGACAGGGGCTACGAGCAGTACTTC. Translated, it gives CASSYSDRGYEQYF.